Described below is a single TCR beta chain sequence and its context. Its antigen is undetermined. The data are from a study of response to subunit inactivated influenza vaccine. The CDR3 is 17 residues long. Unmatched junction bases numbered 9, after V lost 5 bases and J lost 0 bases. Germline CDR1 reads KGHDR; CDR2 reads SFDVKD. Study-level findings and limits: Each seasonal flu vaccination may recruit only limited new T cells, authors suggested.

TCRdb reprocessed the RT-PCR reads via MiXCR and lists one record per CDR3 protein. This sample has fewer than 550,000 distinct CDR3 sequences, with around 25% found just once. The sequence came from a man aged 50-59 years who received an inactivated influenza vaccine. Sequenced material: CD4+ T cells sorted from PBMCs, taken roughly 5 days after vaccination. The rearrangement joins TRBV24-1 to TRBJ2-3; TRBD1 matches at 8 bases. CDR3 in DNA: TGTGCCACCAGTGGATCCGACAGGGGCCTTAGCACAGATACGCAGTATTTT. Translated: CATSGSDRGLSTDTQYF.